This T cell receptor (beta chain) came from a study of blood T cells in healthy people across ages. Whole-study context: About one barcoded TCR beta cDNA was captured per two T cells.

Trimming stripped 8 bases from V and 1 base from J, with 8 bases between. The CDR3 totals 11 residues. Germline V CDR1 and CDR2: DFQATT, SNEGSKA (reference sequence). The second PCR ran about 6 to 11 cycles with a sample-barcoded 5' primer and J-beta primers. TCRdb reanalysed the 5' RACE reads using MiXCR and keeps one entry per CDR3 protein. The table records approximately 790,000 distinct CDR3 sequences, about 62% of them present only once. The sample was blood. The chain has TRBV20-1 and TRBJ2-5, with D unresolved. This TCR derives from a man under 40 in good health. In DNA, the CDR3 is TGCAGTAGACCTAGCCAAGAGACCCAGTACTTC. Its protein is CSRPSQETQYF.